These T cell receptor beta chains were read from a single sample in a study of T cells in Graves' hyperthyroidism and ophthalmopathy. TCRdb redid the calling of the multiplex PCR reads with MiXCR, one entry per CDR3 protein. The sample includes some 690,000 distinct CDR3 sequences, roughly 17% of them seen just once. Sequenced sample: blood. The receptors stem from a man in his fifties with Graves' hyperthyroidism. Each CDR3 is given with its conserved first and last residue. Fields, in order: J gene, V gene, D gene, CDR3 length, clone size, CDR3 DNA, CDR3 protein. D genes are given only for firm matches. The listing skips clone size in some rows; elsewhere it reads once, few, many or a size class.

j_call: TRBJ2-5
v_call: TRBV9
d_call: TRBD1
cdr3_length: 15
clone_size: NA
cdr3_nt: TGTGCCAGCAGCGTAATAGGGACAGCGCAAGAGACCCAGTACTTC
cdr3_aa: CASSVIGTAQETQYF

j_call: TRBJ1-1
v_call: TRBV20-1
d_call: TRBD1
cdr3_length: 13
clone_size: NA
cdr3_nt: TGCAGTGCTAGAGGGGGCAGGGGGCATGAAGCTTTCTTT
cdr3_aa: CSARGGRGHEAFF

j_call: TRBJ2-6
v_call: TRBV28
d_call: NA
cdr3_length: 15
clone_size: many
cdr3_nt: TGTGCCAGCAGTTTCCAAGGTGCTGGGGCCAACGTCCTGACTTTC
cdr3_aa: CASSFQGAGANVLTF

j_call: TRBJ2-2
v_call: TRBV20-1
d_call: TRBD2
cdr3_length: 17
clone_size: NA
cdr3_nt: TGCAGTGCTAGAGCACTAGCGGGAGACCTAAACACCGGGGAGCTGTTTTTT
cdr3_aa: CSARALAGDLNTGELFF

j_call: TRBJ2-1
v_call: TRBV27
d_call: NA
cdr3_length: 14
clone_size: many
cdr3_nt: TGTGCCAGCAGTCCGGGGGTTAGCTACAATGAGCAGTTCTTC
cdr3_aa: CASSPGVSYNEQFF

j_call: TRBJ2-7
v_call: TRBV18
d_call: TRBD2
cdr3_length: 15
clone_size: NA
cdr3_nt: TGTGCCAGCTCATCTACGGGGCGGGAGTCTGACGAGCAGTACTTC
cdr3_aa: CASSSTGRESDEQYF

j_call: TRBJ2-1
v_call: TRBV29-1
d_call: NA
cdr3_length: 13
clone_size: few
cdr3_nt: TGCAGCGTTGAGAGGCCGGAATACAATGAGCAGTTCTTC
cdr3_aa: CSVERPEYNEQFF

j_call: TRBJ1-1
v_call: TRBV18
d_call: NA
cdr3_length: 15
clone_size: many
cdr3_nt: TGTGCCAGCTCTCGCCGACGGGGGGTCGACACTGAAGCTTTCTTT
cdr3_aa: CASSRRRGVDTEAFF

j_call: TRBJ2-3
v_call: TRBV27
d_call: NA
cdr3_length: 13
clone_size: many
cdr3_nt: TGTGCCAGCAGTTTATCGTATGGGAATACGCAGTATTTT
cdr3_aa: CASSLSYGNTQYF

j_call: TRBJ2-2
v_call: TRBV27
d_call: TRBD1
cdr3_length: 17
clone_size: many
cdr3_nt: TGTGCCAGCAGTTTACTACCCTGGACAGGGAGGTCCGGGGAGCTGTTTTTT
cdr3_aa: CASSLLPWTGRSGELFF

j_call: TRBJ2-3
v_call: TRBV19
d_call: TRBD1
cdr3_length: 16
clone_size: few
cdr3_nt: TGTGCCAGTAGTACCCTCGACAGGGGGCTCCCAGATACGCAGTATTTT
cdr3_aa: CASSTLDRGLPDTQYF

j_call: TRBJ2-1
v_call: TRBV7-9
d_call: TRBD2
cdr3_length: 14
clone_size: NA
cdr3_nt: TGTGCCAGCAGCTATGGACTAGTATGGGCTGAGCAGTTCTTC
cdr3_aa: CASSYGLVWAEQFF

j_call: TRBJ1-5
v_call: TRBV30
d_call: NA
cdr3_length: 13
clone_size: many
cdr3_nt: TGTGCCTGGAGTCCTTCGATCAATCAGCCCCAGCATTTT
cdr3_aa: CAWSPSINQPQHF

j_call: TRBJ2-5
v_call: TRBV7-9
d_call: TRBD2
cdr3_length: 15
clone_size: many
cdr3_nt: TGTGCCAGCAGCTTAGGGGGACTAGCGGAAGAGACCCAGTACTTC
cdr3_aa: CASSLGGLAEETQYF

j_call: TRBJ1-1
v_call: TRBV24-1
d_call: TRBD1
cdr3_length: 11
clone_size: NA
cdr3_nt: TGTGCCACCAGCATCAGGGGGCGAGCTTTCTTT
cdr3_aa: CATSIRGRAFF

j_call: TRBJ1-2
v_call: TRBV5-1
d_call: TRBD1
cdr3_length: 15
clone_size: few
cdr3_nt: TGCGCCAGCAGCTTAACACAGGGGCTAAACTATGGCTACACCTTC
cdr3_aa: CASSLTQGLNYGYTF

j_call: TRBJ2-3
v_call: TRBV4-1
d_call: NA
cdr3_length: 14
clone_size: NA
cdr3_nt: TGCGCCAGCAGCCAAGAATCGAGCCCGTTGAAGCAGTATTTT
cdr3_aa: CASSQESSPLKQYF

j_call: TRBJ2-4
v_call: TRBV7-8
d_call: TRBD1
cdr3_length: 17
clone_size: many
cdr3_nt: TGTGCCAGCAGCTTAGATAGGACAGGGATTCCCAAAAACATTCAGTACTTC
cdr3_aa: CASSLDRTGIPKNIQYF

j_call: TRBJ2-7
v_call: TRBV10-3
d_call: TRBD1
cdr3_length: 16
clone_size: NA
cdr3_nt: TGTGCCATCAGTTCCCCCGGACAGGGCAGCTCCTACGAGCAGTACTTC
cdr3_aa: CAISSPGQGSSYEQYF

j_call: TRBJ1-4
v_call: TRBV5-1
d_call: TRBD1
cdr3_length: 16
clone_size: many
cdr3_nt: TGCGCCAGCAGCTTGGGGCCGGAAGGGGGCAATGAAAAACTGTTTTTT
cdr3_aa: CASSLGPEGGNEKLFF

j_call: TRBJ2-7
v_call: TRBV6-9
d_call: TRBD2
cdr3_length: 16
clone_size: few
cdr3_nt: TGTGCCAGCAGTTACCTACGGCTAGCGGGAGACTACGAGCAGTACTTC
cdr3_aa: CASSYLRLAGDYEQYF

j_call: TRBJ2-3
v_call: TRBV12-3/TRBV12-4
d_call: TRBD1
cdr3_length: 16
clone_size: many
cdr3_nt: TGTGCCAGCAGTTTAATGGGACAGGGGAGCACAGATACGCAGTATTTT
cdr3_aa: CASSLMGQGSTDTQYF

j_call: TRBJ2-5
v_call: TRBV5-8
d_call: NA
cdr3_length: 14
clone_size: many
cdr3_nt: TGTGCCAGCAGCCCGATGGGTCCGCAAGAGACCCAGTACTTC
cdr3_aa: CASSPMGPQETQYF

j_call: TRBJ1-3
v_call: TRBV30
d_call: NA
cdr3_length: 13
clone_size: few
cdr3_nt: TGTGCCTGGAGAGGAGGTCCCGGAAACACCATATATTTT
cdr3_aa: CAWRGGPGNTIYF

j_call: TRBJ2-7
v_call: TRBV15
d_call: NA
cdr3_length: 15
clone_size: many
cdr3_nt: TGTGCCACTGGATCCCCCGGGTCAGGGATTTACGAGCAGTACTTC
cdr3_aa: CATGSPGSGIYEQYF

j_call: TRBJ2-3
v_call: TRBV7-3
d_call: NA
cdr3_length: 13
clone_size: NA
cdr3_nt: TGTGCCAGCAGCTCAAAAAACACAGATACGCAGTATTTT
cdr3_aa: CASSSKNTDTQYF